Presented here are 17 T cell receptor beta chains from one specimen sequenced in a study of beta chain features in type 1 diabetes. cDNA synthesis used the whole RNA isolate, giving expressed TCRB sequences. The protocol was immunoSEQ multiplex PCR, while the TCRdb copy is restricted to in-frame clones and leaves out a portion. The profile covers some 150,000 clones, with roughly 9.7% appearing a single time and about 0.6% taken by the ten largest. What was sequenced was central memory CD4+ T cells from blood. The receptors shown here come from a woman between 40 and 50 years old in good health.

This clone was counted between two and nine times. This rearrangement joins TRBV10-2 to TRBJ1-2; weak D call: TRBD1 (6 bases). The CDR3 sequence is 12 residues long. V gave up 6 bases and J gave up 8 bases, with 13 bases separating them. Germline V gives CDR1 WSHSY, CDR2 SAAADI. CDR3 nucleotide sequence: TGCGCCAGCAGAACCGGGACACAAGGCTACACCTTC. Translation: CASRTGTQGYTF.

This chain links TRBV2 with TRBJ2-1; 9 bases align to TRBD2. The CDR3 runs to 16 residues. Germline V CDR1 and CDR2: SNHLY, FYNNEI. V lost 0 bases and J lost 7; bases outside the gene matches: 7. CDR3 in amino acids: CASSEARGGGANEQFF. The CDR3 nucleotides are TGTGCCAGCAGTGAAGCGCGGGGCGGGGGGGCAAATGAGCAGTTCTTC. Full variable domain (outside the CDR3, taken from reference TRBV2 and TRBJ2-1): EPEVTQTPSHQVTQMGQEVILRCVPISNHLYFYWYRQILGQKVEFLVSFYNNEISEKSEIFDDQFSVERPDGSNFTLKIRSTKLEDSAMYFCASSEARGGGANEQFFGPGTRLTVL.

The genes are TRBV7-9 and TRBJ2-2; 9 positions match TRBD1. The ends lost 5 bases at V and 7 bases at J; junction bases unmatched: 5. Germline values: CDR1 SEHNR, CDR2 FQNEAQ (reference sequence). There are 14 residues in the CDR3. Here the CDR3 reads CASSRDRDSGELFF. In DNA form, the CDR3 reads TGTGCCAGCAGCCGGGACAGGGACAGCGGGGAGCTGTTTTTT.

This clone was seen only a few times. The V call is TRBV7-2, the J call TRBJ2-2; D may be TRBD2 (5 bases). This CDR3 comprises 15 residues. V lost 0 bases and J lost 2, with 7 bases in between. Germline CDR1 reads SGHTA; CDR2 reads FQGNSA. The CDR3 DNA sequence: TGTGCCAGCAGCTTAGCGCCGGGAAACACCGGGGAGCTGTTTTTT. Translated: CASSLAPGNTGELFF. Together with reference TRBV7-2 and TRBJ2-2, the CDR3 gives the full variable domain: GAGVSQSPSNKVTEKGKDVELRCDPISGHTALYWYRQSLGQGLEFLIYFQGNSAPDKSGLPSDRFSAERTGGSVSTLTIQRTQQEDSAVYLCASSLAPGNTGELFFGEGSRLTVL.

This clone was found a few times. The CDR3 sequence is CASSSDSYGYTF. In nucleotides, the CDR3 is TGTGCCAGCAGTTCGGACAGCTATGGCTACACCTTC. The gene calls are TRBV6-6 and TRBJ1-2; tentatively, D is TRBD1 (6 bases). Deletions cut 4 bases from V and 4 bases from J, with 7 bases between. Germline values: CDR1 MNHNY, CDR2 SVGAGI (reference sequence). The CDR3 totals 12 residues.

A few counts support this clone. The rearrangement joins TRBV21-1 to TRBJ1-2; the D call TRBD1 from the table was never checked on the DNA. TRBV21-1 is a recognized pseudogene. CDR3 length: 15 residues. CDR3 protein: CASSKGQGVDYGYTF. The DNA of the CDR3 is TGTGCCAGCAGCAAAGGCCAGGGGGTCGACTATGGCTACACCTTC.

This clone was seen a handful of times. The rearrangement uses TRBV7-2 and TRBJ1-2; D might be TRBD1 (5 bases). This CDR3 comprises 14 residues. Germline V gene sequence: CDR1 SGHTA, CDR2 FQGNSA. Trimming left V 5 bases short and J 8 bases short, with 18 bases between. The CDR3 sequence: CASSPSGGGEGYTF. DNA for the CDR3: TGTGCCAGCAGCCCGTCGGGGGGTGGAGAAGGCTACACCTTC.

The J gene is TRBJ2-3, the V gene TRBV6-5, with TRBD2 matching over 8 bases. Germline CDR1 MNHEY, CDR2 SVGAGI. The CDR3 runs to 14 residues. V shed 2 bases, J shed 9 bases, and the junction held 7 bases outside the gene matches. CDR3 sequence (DNA): TGTGCCAGCAGTTACGCCGGACTAGCAGGCACGCAGTATTTT. It encodes CASSYAGLAGTQYF.

This clone was counted between two and nine times. The CDR3 region is CASSRYEGINLNYGYTF. The CDR3 coding sequence is TGTGCCAGCAGCCGATACGAGGGCATCAACCTTAACTATGGCTACACCTTC. The gene calls are TRBV2 and TRBJ1-2; D remains unclear. This CDR3 has 17 amino acids. CDR1 and CDR2 from the germline V gene are SNHLY and FYNNEI. V lost 6 bases, J lost 1 base, and 21 bases lay in between.

This clone was counted ten times or more. The chain recombines TRBV2 with TRBJ2-2; tentative D call: TRBD1 (6 bases). V gave up 6 bases and J gave up 0 bases, with 8 bases separating them. The CDR3 runs to 14 residues. The germline V gene has CDR1 SNHLY and CDR2 FYNNEI. DNA for the CDR3: TGTGCCAGCAGGGACAGTCCGAACACCGGGGAGCTGTTTTTT. This encodes CASRDSPNTGELFF.

This clone was observed a few times. The J gene is TRBJ2-7, the V gene TRBV5-1, with 10 bases that match TRBD1. Germline CDR1 is SGHRS and CDR2 is YFSETQ. V lost 4 bases to trimming and J lost 5 bases; unmatched junction nucleotides: 9. The CDR3 contains 15 residues. CDR3: CASSPPRQGANEQYF. Here the CDR3 DNA reads TGCGCCAGCAGCCCTCCCCGACAGGGGGCAAACGAGCAGTACTTC.

V gene TRBV6-1 combines with J gene TRBJ2-1; no clear D gene. The CDR3 loop spans 11 amino acids. The V gene lost 6 bases and the J gene lost 4 bases, with 4 bases spanning the gap. Looked up from germline, CDR1 is MNHNS and CDR2 is SASEGT. The CDR3 sequence is CASSLYNEQFF. As DNA, the CDR3 is TGTGCCAGCAGCCTGTACAATGAGCAGTTCTTC.

This sequence joins TRBV4-3 and TRBJ2-2, with TRBD1 matching over 7 bases. Looked up from germline, CDR1 is LGHNA and CDR2 is YSLEER. The CDR3 covers 14 residues. The J segment lost 7 bases and the V segment lost 4 bases, leaving 6 bases of the junction unmatched. The CDR3 loop reads CASSRDRAVGELFF. CDR3 coding DNA: TGCGCCAGCAGCCGAGACAGGGCGGTCGGGGAGCTGTTTTTT.

There are a few counts of this clone. The CDR3 coding sequence is TGTGCCAGCAGCTCACAATCGAACAGGGACAATGAGCAGTTCTTC. This codes for CASSSQSNRDNEQFF. This chain links TRBV11-2 with TRBJ2-1, with a tentative D call TRBD1 (6 bases). Germline V lookup: CDR1 SGHAT, CDR2 FQNNGV. V was trimmed by 4 bases and J by 5 bases, leaving 15 bases between them. The CDR3 length is 15 residues.

The J gene is TRBJ2-5, the V gene TRBV18; 10 bases are a match to TRBD2. The junction had 10 bases not matched to a gene; V was cut back by 5 bases and J by 10 bases. In germline, CDR1 is KGHSH, CDR2 LQKENI. The CDR3 is 14 amino acids. In DNA, the CDR3 is TGTGCCAGCTCAACGACTAGCGGGCCTACAAACCAGTACTTC. Protein sequence: CASSTTSGPTNQYF.

On this clone: An end of the junction differs from the germline gene, which may be a read error. The CDR3 loop is CAISESGTGANVLTF. The CDR3 DNA reads as TGTGCCATCAGTGAGTCAGGAACTGGGGCCAACGTCCTGACTTTC. This sequence joins TRBV6-6 and TRBJ2-6, with D unresolved. The CDR3 extends over 15 amino acids. Germline-derived CDR1 and CDR2 are MNHNY and SVGAGI (reference sequence).

This rearrangement joins TRBV5-1 to TRBJ1-5, with D uncertain. In germline, CDR1 is SGHRS, CDR2 YFSETQ. This CDR3 comprises 16 residues. V was cut by 0 bases and J by 2 bases, with 12 bases left in between. CDR3 protein: CASSLGEGPGNQPQHF. The CDR3 region has the DNA TGCGCCAGCAGCTTGGGAGAGGGCCCGGGCAATCAGCCCCAGCATTTT.